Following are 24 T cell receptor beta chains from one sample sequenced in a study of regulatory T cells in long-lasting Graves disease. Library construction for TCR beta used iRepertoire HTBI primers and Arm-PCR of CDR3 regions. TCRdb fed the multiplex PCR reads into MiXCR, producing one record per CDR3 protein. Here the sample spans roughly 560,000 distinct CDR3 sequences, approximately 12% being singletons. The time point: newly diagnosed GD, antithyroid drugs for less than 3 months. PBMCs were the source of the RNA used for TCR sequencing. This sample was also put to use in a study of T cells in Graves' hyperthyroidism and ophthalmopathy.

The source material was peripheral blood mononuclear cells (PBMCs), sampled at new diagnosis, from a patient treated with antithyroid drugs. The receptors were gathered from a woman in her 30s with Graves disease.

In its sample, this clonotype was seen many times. CDR3 DNA: TGTGCCAGCAGTTTACATAGGCCCCCCGAGACCCAGTACTTC. This gives the protein CASSLHRPPETQYF. V is TRBV28 and J is TRBJ2-5, with no clear D. This CDR3 has 14 residues. V was shortened by 2 bases and J by 5 bases, with 12 bases between the two germline ends. CDR1 MDHEN and CDR2 SYDVKM come from the germline V gene.

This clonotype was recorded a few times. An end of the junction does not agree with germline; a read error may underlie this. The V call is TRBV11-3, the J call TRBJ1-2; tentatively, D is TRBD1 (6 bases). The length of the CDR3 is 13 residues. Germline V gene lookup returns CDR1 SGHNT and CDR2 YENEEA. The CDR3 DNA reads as TGTGCCAGCAGCTTAGAGACAGGCTATAGCTACACCTTC. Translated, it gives CASSLETGYSYTF.

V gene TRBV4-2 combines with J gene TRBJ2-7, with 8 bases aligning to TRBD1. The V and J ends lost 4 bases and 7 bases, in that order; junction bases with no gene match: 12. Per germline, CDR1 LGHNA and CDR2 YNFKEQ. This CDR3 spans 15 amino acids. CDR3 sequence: CASSLDRGNSGEQYF. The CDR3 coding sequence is TGTGCCAGCAGCCTTGACAGGGGTAATTCAGGGGAGCAGTACTTC.

The CDR3 nucleotides read TGTGCCAGCAGTGAAACGTGGGACAGGGGTTCCTACGAGCAGTACTTC. Amino acids: CASSETWDRGSYEQYF. The chain employs TRBV2 and TRBJ2-7; 10 bases agree with TRBD1. The germline CDR1 and CDR2 sequences are SNHLY and FYNNEI. The CDR3 covers 16 residues. The junction had 5 bases not matched to a gene; V was cut back by 2 bases and J by 1 base.

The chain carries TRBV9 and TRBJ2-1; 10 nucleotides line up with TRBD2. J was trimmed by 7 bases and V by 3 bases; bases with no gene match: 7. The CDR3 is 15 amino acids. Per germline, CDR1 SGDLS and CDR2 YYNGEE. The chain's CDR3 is CASSALTSGLNEQFF. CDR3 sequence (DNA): TGTGCCAGCAGCGCTCTGACTAGCGGGCTAAATGAGCAGTTCTTC.

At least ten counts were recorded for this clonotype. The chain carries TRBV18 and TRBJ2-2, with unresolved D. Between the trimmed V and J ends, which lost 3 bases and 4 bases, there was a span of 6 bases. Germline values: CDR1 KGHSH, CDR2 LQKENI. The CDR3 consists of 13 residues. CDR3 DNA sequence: TGTGCCAGCTCACCGGCGGTCACCGGGGAGCTGTTTTTT. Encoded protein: CASSPAVTGELFF.

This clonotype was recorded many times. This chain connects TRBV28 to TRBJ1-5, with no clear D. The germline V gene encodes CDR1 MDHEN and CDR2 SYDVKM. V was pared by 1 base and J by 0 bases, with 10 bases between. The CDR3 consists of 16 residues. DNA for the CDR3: TGTGCCAGCAGTTTATCAACAGTATATAGCAATCAGCCCCAGCATTTT. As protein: CASSLSTVYSNQPQHF.

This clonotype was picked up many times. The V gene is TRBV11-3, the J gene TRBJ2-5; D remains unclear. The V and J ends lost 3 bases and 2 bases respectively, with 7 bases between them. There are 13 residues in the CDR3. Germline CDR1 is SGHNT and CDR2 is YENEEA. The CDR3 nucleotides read TGTGCCAGCAGCTTTAGAGGACAAGAGACCCAGTACTTC. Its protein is CASSFRGQETQYF.

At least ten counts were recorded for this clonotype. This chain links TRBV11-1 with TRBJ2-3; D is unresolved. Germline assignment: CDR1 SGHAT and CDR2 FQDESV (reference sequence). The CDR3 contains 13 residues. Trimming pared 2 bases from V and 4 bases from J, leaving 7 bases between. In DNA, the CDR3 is TGTGCCAGCAGCTTAAATCGGCCAGATACGCAGTATTTT. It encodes CASSLNRPDTQYF.

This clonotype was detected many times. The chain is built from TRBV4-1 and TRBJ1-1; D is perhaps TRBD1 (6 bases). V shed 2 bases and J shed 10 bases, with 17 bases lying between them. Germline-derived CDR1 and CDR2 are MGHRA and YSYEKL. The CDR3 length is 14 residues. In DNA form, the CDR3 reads TGCGCCAGCAGCCAATTTGAGGGAGGGGGTCTAGCTTTCTTT. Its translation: CASSQFEGGGLAFF.

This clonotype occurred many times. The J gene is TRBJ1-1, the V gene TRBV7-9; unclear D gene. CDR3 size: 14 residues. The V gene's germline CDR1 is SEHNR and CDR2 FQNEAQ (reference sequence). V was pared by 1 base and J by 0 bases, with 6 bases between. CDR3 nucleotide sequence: TGTGCCAGCAGCTTAGGGCCATTGAACACTGAAGCTTTCTTT. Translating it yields CASSLGPLNTEAFF.

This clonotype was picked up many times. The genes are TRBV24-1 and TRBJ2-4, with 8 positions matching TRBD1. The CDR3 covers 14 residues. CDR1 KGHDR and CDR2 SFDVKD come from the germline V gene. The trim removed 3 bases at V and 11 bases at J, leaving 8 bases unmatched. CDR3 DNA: TGTGCCACCAGTGATGCCGGGACAGGTTCTGTTCAGTACTTC. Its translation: CATSDAGTGSVQYF.

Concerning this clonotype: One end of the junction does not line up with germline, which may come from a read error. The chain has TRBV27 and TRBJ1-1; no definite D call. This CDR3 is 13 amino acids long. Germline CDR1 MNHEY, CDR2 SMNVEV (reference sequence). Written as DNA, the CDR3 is TGTGTCAGCACCCCCCCCTCCGGAGAGAGGTTCTTCTTT. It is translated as CVSTPPSGERFFF.

The DNA of the CDR3 is TGTGCCAGCAGTTACTTATCCGGGACGGAGTTAAACATTCAGTACTTC. Its translation: CASSYLSGTELNIQYF. The chain uses TRBV6-5 and TRBJ2-4; TRBD1 or TRBD2 may be the D gene (5 bases each). V dropped 1 base and J dropped 6 bases, with 16 bases sitting between them. CDR1 MNHEY and CDR2 SVGAGI come from the germline V gene. The CDR3 loop spans 16 amino acids.

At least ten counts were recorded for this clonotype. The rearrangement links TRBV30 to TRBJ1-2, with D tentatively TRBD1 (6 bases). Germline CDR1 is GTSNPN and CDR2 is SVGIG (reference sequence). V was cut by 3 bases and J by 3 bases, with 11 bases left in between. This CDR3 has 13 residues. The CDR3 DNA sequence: TGTGCCTGGAGGCACACAGGGTACTATGGCTACACCTTC. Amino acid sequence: CAWRHTGYYGYTF.

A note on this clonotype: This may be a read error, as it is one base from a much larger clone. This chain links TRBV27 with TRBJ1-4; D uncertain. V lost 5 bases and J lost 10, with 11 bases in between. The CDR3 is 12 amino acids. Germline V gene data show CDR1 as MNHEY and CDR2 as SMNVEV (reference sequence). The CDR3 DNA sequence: TGTGCCAGCAGTGAGGCAGTGGGAAAACTGTTTTTT. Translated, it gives CASSEAVGKLFF.

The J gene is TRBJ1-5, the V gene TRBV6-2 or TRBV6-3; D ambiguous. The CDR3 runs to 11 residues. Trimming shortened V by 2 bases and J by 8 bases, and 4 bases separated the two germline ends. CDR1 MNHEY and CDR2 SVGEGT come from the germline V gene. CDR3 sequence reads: CASSYPEPQHF. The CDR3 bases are TGTGCCAGCAGTTACCCTGAGCCCCAGCATTTT.

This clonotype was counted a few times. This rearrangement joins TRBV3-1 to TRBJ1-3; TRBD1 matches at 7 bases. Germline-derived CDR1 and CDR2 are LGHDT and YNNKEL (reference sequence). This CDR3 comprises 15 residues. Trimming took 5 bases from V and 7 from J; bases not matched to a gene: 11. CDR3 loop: CASSYDPGQRNTIYF. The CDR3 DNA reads TGTGCCAGCAGCTACGACCCGGGACAGAGGAACACCATATATTTT.

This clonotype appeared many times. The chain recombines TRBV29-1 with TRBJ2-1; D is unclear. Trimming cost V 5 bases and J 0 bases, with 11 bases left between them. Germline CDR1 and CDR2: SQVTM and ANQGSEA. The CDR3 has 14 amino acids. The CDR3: CSVWGLSSYNEQFF. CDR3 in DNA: TGCAGCGTTTGGGGTCTCAGCTCCTACAATGAGCAGTTCTTC.

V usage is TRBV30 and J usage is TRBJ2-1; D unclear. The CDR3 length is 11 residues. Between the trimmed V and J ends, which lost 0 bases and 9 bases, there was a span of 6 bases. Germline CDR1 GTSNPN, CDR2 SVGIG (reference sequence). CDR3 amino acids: CAWSVMTEQFF. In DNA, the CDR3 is TGTGCCTGGAGTGTCATGACTGAGCAGTTCTTC.

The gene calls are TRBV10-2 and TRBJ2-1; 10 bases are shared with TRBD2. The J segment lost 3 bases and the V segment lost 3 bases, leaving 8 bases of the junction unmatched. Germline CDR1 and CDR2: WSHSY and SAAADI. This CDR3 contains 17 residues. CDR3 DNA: TGCGCCAGCAGTGAAATGGACTGGACTAGCGGCTACAATGAGCAGTTCTTC. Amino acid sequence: CASSEMDWTSGYNEQFF.

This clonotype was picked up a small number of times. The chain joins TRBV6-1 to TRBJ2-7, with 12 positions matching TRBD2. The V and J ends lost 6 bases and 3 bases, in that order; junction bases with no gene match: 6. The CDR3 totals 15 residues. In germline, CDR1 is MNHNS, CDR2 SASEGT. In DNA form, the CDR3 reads TGTGCCAGCAGGCTACTAGCGGGAGGCCTCTACGAGCAGTACTTC. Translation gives CASRLLAGGLYEQYF.

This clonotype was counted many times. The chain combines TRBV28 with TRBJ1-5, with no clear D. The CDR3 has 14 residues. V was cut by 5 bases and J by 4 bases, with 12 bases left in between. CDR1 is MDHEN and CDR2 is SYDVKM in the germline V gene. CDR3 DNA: TGTGCCAGCAGTCCTTCAAAGGGTAATCAGCCCCAGCATTTT. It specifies CASSPSKGNQPQHF.

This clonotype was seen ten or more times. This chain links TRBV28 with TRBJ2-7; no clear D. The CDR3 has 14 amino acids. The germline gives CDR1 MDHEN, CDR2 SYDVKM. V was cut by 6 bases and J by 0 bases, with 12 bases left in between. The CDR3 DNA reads TGTGCCAGCAGAACCGAGGACGGCTCCTACGAGCAGTACTTC. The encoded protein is CASRTEDGSYEQYF.